This T cell receptor beta chain was recorded in a study of PD-L1 blockade in urothelial cancer. Study overall: Blood was evaluated 3 weeks (second dose) and 6 weeks after therapy began. Peripheral blood specimens exhibited a median yield of about 150,000 T cells.

The time point denotes: peripheral blood 6 weeks after treatment start. The V and J ends lost 6 bases and 7 bases respectively, with 24 bases between them. The CDR3 is 16 residues long. Germline lookup yields CDR1 SNHLY and CDR2 FYNNEI. Sequenced by immunoSEQ multiplex PCR; TCRdb stores in-frame clones only, minus some. This sample yields about 120,000 clones, of which approximately 90% are seen a single time; less than 5% belongs to the top ten. The chain links TRBV2 to TRBJ1-2; tentative D call: TRBD1 (6 bases). The material sequenced was PBMCs, taken around atezolizumab (anti-PD-L1) treatment. The TCR comes from a man aged 55 to 70 with urothelial cancer. The CDR3, as DNA: TGTGCCAGCAGCTTTATGTACAGGGCCCCTCAGTTTGGCTACACCTTC. As protein: CASSFMYRAPQFGYTF.